The sample holds one count of the clone carrying this TCR beta chain. Its target is not known. This record comes from a study of cytomegalovirus exposure and HLA in healthy donors. General study points: Reportedly, diagnosis of cytomegalovirus status by the classifier showed high specificity and sensitivity.

V gave up 5 bases and J gave up 8 bases, with 18 bases separating them. The germline CDR1 and CDR2 sequences are SGHVS and FQNEAQ. This CDR3 spans 14 amino acids. The PCR employed 60 Vbeta primers together with 13 Jbeta primers. Assay used: immunoSEQ multiplex PCR; TCRdb lists only in-frame clones, some missing. The sample contains about 160,000 clones, approximately 81% of which appear only once. Sequencing was performed on PBMCs. This clonotype originated in a woman aged 30 to 39 in good health and CMV-seropositive. The chain carries TRBV7-8 and TRBJ1-2; D is uncertain. The CDR3 is CASSQDLTPGGYTF. The CDR3, as DNA: TGTGCCAGCAGCCAGGACCTCACCCCGGGAGGCTACACCTTC.